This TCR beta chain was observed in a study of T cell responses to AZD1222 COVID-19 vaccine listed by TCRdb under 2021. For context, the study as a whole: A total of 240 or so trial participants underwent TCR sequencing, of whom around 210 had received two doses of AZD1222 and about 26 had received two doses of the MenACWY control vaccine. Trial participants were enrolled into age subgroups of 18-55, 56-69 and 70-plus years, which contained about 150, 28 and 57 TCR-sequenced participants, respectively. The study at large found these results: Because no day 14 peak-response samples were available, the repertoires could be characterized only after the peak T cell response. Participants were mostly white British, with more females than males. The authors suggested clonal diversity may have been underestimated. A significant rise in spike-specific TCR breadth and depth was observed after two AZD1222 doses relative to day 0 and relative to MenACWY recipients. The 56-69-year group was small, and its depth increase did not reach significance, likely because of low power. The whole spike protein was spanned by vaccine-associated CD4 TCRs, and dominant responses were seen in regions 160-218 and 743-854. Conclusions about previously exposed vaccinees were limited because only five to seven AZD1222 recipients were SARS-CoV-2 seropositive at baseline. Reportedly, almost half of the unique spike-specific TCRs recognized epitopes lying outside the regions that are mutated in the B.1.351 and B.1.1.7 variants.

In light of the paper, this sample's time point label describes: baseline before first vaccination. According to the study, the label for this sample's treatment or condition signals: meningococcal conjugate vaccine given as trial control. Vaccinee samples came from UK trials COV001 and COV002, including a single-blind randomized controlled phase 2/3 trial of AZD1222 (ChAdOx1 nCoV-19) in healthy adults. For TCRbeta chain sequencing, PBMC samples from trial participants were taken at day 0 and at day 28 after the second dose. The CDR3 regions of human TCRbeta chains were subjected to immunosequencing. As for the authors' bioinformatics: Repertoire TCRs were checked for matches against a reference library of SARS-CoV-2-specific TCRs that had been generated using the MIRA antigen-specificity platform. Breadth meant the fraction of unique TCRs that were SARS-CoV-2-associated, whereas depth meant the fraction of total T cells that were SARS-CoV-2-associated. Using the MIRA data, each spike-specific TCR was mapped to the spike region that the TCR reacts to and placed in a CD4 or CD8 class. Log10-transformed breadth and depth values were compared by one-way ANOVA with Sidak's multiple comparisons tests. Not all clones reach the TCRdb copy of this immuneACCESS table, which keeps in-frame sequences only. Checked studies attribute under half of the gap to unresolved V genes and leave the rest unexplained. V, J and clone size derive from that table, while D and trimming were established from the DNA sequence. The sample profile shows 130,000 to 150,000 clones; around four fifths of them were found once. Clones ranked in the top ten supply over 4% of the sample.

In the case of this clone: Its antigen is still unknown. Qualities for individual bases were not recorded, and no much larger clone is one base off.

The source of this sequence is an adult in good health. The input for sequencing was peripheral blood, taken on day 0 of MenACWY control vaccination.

CDR3 sequence: CASSPRGSQAGELFF. The nucleotides are TGTGCCAGCAGCCCCCGGGGGAGTCAGGCCGGGGAGCTGTTTTTT. This chain joins TRBV7-9 to TRBJ2-2; TRBD2 is a possible D gene, resting on 6 matching bases. Spanning cysteine to phenylalanine, the CDR3 consists of 15 amino acids. Left in the record is the CDR3 DNA by itself, 45 bases read in frame from the first base. V and J lose 5 bases and 6 bases, and a span of 16 bases separates them. As encoded in the germline V gene (reference sequence), CDR1 is SEHNR while CDR2 is FQNEAQ.